This T cell receptor (beta chain) is drawn from a study of T cell responses to AZD1222 COVID-19 vaccine. Study-wide findings and caveats: Donors, mostly white British, included more females; clonal diversity was possibly underestimated. A rise in Spike-specific TCR breadth and depth followed two AZD1222 doses.

Some clones are missing from TCRdb's copy, which holds only in-frame ones; the method was immunoSEQ multiplex PCR. This sample has around 130,000 clones, with around 94% found just once. Comment on this clone: Its antigen is not known.

Germline CDR1 reads MNHEY; CDR2 reads SVGEGT. This CDR3 region has 14 residues. The trim removed 5 bases at V and 2 bases at J, leaving 2 bases unmatched. The source of this sequence is an adult in good health. The chain couples TRBV6-2 or TRBV6-3 to TRBJ1-1, with 10 bases matching TRBD1. Here the sequenced sample was peripheral blood, taken on day 0 of AZD1222 vaccination. The CDR3 nucleotides read TGTGCCAGCAGTCTGACAGGGGGCAACACTGAAGCTTTCTTT. Protein: CASSLTGGNTEAFF.